Listed below are T cell receptor beta chains from one sample, sequenced in a study of post-analysis software for immune sequencing data. One entry per CDR3 protein results from TCRdb running MiXCR on the PCR reads. The table includes a few hundred thousand distinct CDR3 sequences, around 40% detected once. Specimen: blood. These receptors originate from a girl aged 10 to 17 with multiple sclerosis. Each CDR3 is given with its conserved first and last residue. D genes are given only for firm matches. Not all rows give a size; the values are once, few, many and, for expanded clones, a class.

NA,NA,TRBJ2-7,TRBV3-1,TGTGCCAGCAGCCAAGATTTGCGGGACACTCCGTACGAGCAGTACTTC,CASSQDLRDTPYEQYF
NA,NA,TRBJ2-7,TRBV29-1,TGCAGCGTTGACACTCGGGACAAGGAACGGCAGTACTTC,CSVDTRDKERQYF
NA,once,TRBJ2-1,TRBV21-1,TGTGCCAGCAGCAAAGTGGCACCATACAATGAGCAGTTCTTC,CASSKVAPYNEQFF
NA,NA,TRBJ1-1,TRBV7-9,TGTGCCAGCAGCTTATTAACAGGGCAGAACACTGAAGCTTTCTTT,CASSLLTGQNTEAFF
NA,NA,TRBJ1-4,TRBV9,TGTGCCAGCAGCGTCTCCCCGTCAGGAGCAACTAATGAAAAACTGTTTTTT,CASSVSPSGATNEKLFF
NA,NA,TRBJ2-3,TRBV9,TGTGCCAGCCGTGGGGAAGGCACAGGTACGCAGTATTTT,CASRGEGTGTQYF
NA,NA,TRBJ1-6,TRBV20-1,TGCAGTGCCTCACTAAATCTGGGAGGTTCACCCCTCCACTTT,CSASLNLGGSPLHF
NA,NA,TRBJ2-7,TRBV4-1,TGCGCCAGCAGCCAAGATGGCGGGTCGAGCTCCTACGAGCAGTACTTC,CASSQDGGSSSYEQYF
NA,NA,TRBJ2-7,TRBV21-1,TGTGCCAGCAGCAAAACAACGGAAGGGAACGGAACCTACGAGCAGTACTTC,CASSKTTEGNGTYEQYF
NA,NA,TRBJ1-2,TRBV4-1,TGCGCCAGCAGCCAAGATCATGGCTACACCTTC,CASSQDHGYTF
TRBD2,NA,TRBJ2-1,TRBV5-1,TGCGCCAGCAGTTATAGCGGGGGAACCTACAATGAGCAGTTCTTC,CASSYSGGTYNEQFF
TRBD1,NA,TRBJ1-2,TRBV28,TGTGCCAGCAGTTTAGGGAATTACCGGGACAGCTATGGCTACACCTTC,CASSLGNYRDSYGYTF
NA,NA,TRBJ1-2,TRBV29-1,TGCAGCGTTGTAAGGGTGGGCCTCGAACGCGGCTACACCTTC,CSVVRVGLERGYTF
NA,few,TRBJ2-7,TRBV20-1,TGCAGTGCTAGACCCGCAGCGGTACCAACCTACGAGCAGTACTTC,CSARPAAVPTYEQYF
NA,few,TRBJ2-5,TRBV4-1,TGCGCCAGCAGCCAAGGTGTGGGCGCAAGAACCGGGACCCAGTACTTC,CASSQGVGARTGTQYF
TRBD2,NA,TRBJ2-3,TRBV7-9,TGTGCCAGCAGCTTCAGCGGGAGGAACACAGATACGCAGTATTTT,CASSFSGRNTDTQYF
TRBD2,NA,TRBJ2-5,TRBV9,TGTGCCAGCAGCGTAGATGATAGCGGGAGTTTAACGGGAGAGACCCAGTACTTC,CASSVDDSGSLTGETQYF
TRBD1,NA,TRBJ1-2,TRBV6-5,TGTGCCAGCTCTAAAGGAATGGGACAGGGGGGATATGGCTACACCTTC,CASSKGMGQGGYGYTF
NA,NA,TRBJ2-1,TRBV5-1,TGCGCCAGCAGCCCGATGGGGCGGGCAGTCGATGAGCAGTTCTTC,CASSPMGRAVDEQFF
TRBD2,NA,TRBJ2-3,TRBV29-1,TGCAGCGTTGCAAGGACTAGCGGGAGACGAGATACGCAGTATTTT,CSVARTSGRRDTQYF
NA,NA,TRBJ2-7,TRBV15,TGTGCCACCAGCAGAGAGAAGAGGATCTACGAGCAGTACTTC,CATSREKRIYEQYF
TRBD1,few,TRBJ2-6,TRBV11-2,TGTGCCAGCAGCGACGCGGTGGTGCAGGGGGCGCGTAGGTTTTCTGAGGCCAACGTCCTGACTTTC,CASSDAVVQGARRFSEANVLTF
TRBD1,NA,TRBJ2-7,TRBV7-2,TGTGCCAGCAGGCGGACAGGGCCGAGCTCCTACGAGCAGTACTTC,CASRRTGPSSYEQYF
TRBD1,NA,TRBJ1-5,TRBV7-9,TGTGCCAGCAGCTCCGGTAGGGGGCCCTACCGCCATCAGCCCCAGCATTTT,CASSSGRGPYRHQPQHF
NA,NA,TRBJ1-1,TRBV27,TGTGCCAGCAGTTTTTCCCCCGGCTGGTCGGCTTTCTTT,CASSFSPGWSAFF
NA,few,TRBJ2-1,TRBV12-3/TRBV12-4,TGTGCCAGCAGTTTAGGGGGGTCAATCAATGAGCAGTTCTTC,CASSLGGSINEQFF
NA,many,TRBJ2-5,TRBV10-3,TGTGCCATCAGTGAGCCACTAGCCAGTGAGACCCAGTACTTC,CAISEPLASETQYF
NA,once,TRBJ2-6,TRBV27,TGTGCCAGCAGCCCTCGGTCGGGGGCCAACGTCCTGACTTTC,CASSPRSGANVLTF
TRBD1,few,TRBJ2-6,TRBV5-1,TGCGCCAGCAGCTCCGACAGGGGTCGCTCTGGGGCCAACGTCCTGACTTTC,CASSSDRGRSGANVLTF
TRBD2,NA,TRBJ2-3,TRBV28,TGTGCCAGCAGTTCCGGAGCGGGAGTGGGCACAGATACGCAGTATTTT,CASSSGAGVGTDTQYF
TRBD2,once,TRBJ2-1,TRBV12-3/TRBV12-4,TGTGCCAGCACGGACCTAGCGGGAGGGCAGGCTTACAATGAGCAGTTCTTC,CASTDLAGGQAYNEQFF
TRBD2,few,TRBJ2-3,TRBV6-6,TGTGCCAGCAGTCCAAAGATACGTAGCGGGAGCGTAGATACGCAGTATTTT,CASSPKIRSGSVDTQYF
NA,NA,TRBJ2-7,TRBV9,TGTGCCAGCAGCGTAGGGGGGGAATTGGGCGGCGAGCAGTACTTC,CASSVGGELGGEQYF
TRBD2,NA,TRBJ2-1,TRBV7-2,TGTGCCAGCAGCTTGACCCTAACTAGCGGGAGGGCCTCTGAGCAGTTCTTC,CASSLTLTSGRASEQFF
NA,few,TRBJ2-3,TRBV20-1,TGCAGTGCTAGAGTGGTCACAGATACGCAGTATTTT,CSARVVTDTQYF
NA,NA,TRBJ2-1,TRBV9,TGTGCCAGCAGTGTAGGAGCCGGGGAGAAGGGGCAGTTCTTC,CASSVGAGEKGQFF
TRBD1,NA,TRBJ1-1,TRBV4-1,TGCGCCAGCAGCTCGACAGGGGCGAACACTGAAGCTTTCTTT,CASSSTGANTEAFF
NA,NA,TRBJ1-2,TRBV28,TGTGCCAGCAGTTTAGATCACAACAACTATGGCTACACCTTC,CASSLDHNNYGYTF
NA,few,TRBJ2-1,TRBV6-1,TGTGCCAGCAGTGTATCGGTCGAGGTAGTCTTGAAAGACAATGAGCAGTTCTTC,CASSVSVEVVLKDNEQFF
NA,few,TRBJ2-1,TRBV7-2,TGTGCCAGCAGCTTAGGAGGATATGAGCAGTTCTTC,CASSLGGYEQFF
NA,NA,TRBJ2-7,TRBV27,TGTGCCAGCAGTTTATCGTCCCGGTACGAGCAGTACTTC,CASSLSSRYEQYF
NA,NA,TRBJ1-2,TRBV28,TGTGCCAGCAGTCGTATACAGGTTCCCTATGGCTACACCTTC,CASSRIQVPYGYTF
NA,NA,TRBJ2-7,TRBV7-9,TGTGCCAGCAGCTTAGGGGGGCGGGGTGCCGCCTACGAGCAGTACTTC,CASSLGGRGAAYEQYF
TRBD1,few,TRBJ2-7,TRBV12-3/TRBV12-4,TGTGCCAGCAGCCCCGAGGGACAGCAGCCCTACGAGCAGTACTTC,CASSPEGQQPYEQYF
TRBD2,few,TRBJ2-1,TRBV29-1,TGCAGCGGGAATGTAGTGGCGGGAGGGAAATACAATGAGCAGTTCTTC,CSGNVVAGGKYNEQFF
NA,NA,TRBJ1-4,TRBV20-1,TGCAGTGCTAGAGAAGGGACACTTGCAACTAATGAAAAACTGTTTTTT,CSAREGTLATNEKLFF
NA,NA,TRBJ2-5,TRBV12-3/TRBV12-4,TGTGCCAGCAGATCGGGACAGGGACTAGCCGAGCTCCTAGGGACCCAGTACTTC,CASRSGQGLAELLGTQYF
NA,few,TRBJ2-5,TRBV10-1,TGCGCCAGCAGTGAAAGTCTAGACCAAGAGACCCAGTACTTC,CASSESLDQETQYF
NA,NA,TRBJ2-7,TRBV5-1,TGCGCCAGCAACCGAGGGCGGCAGGTTACCTACGAGCGGTACTTC,CASNRGRQVTYERYF
TRBD1,NA,TRBJ2-7,TRBV28,TGTGCCAGCAGTTTCAGGGGACAGGGGGCACCCTACGAGCAGTACTTC,CASSFRGQGAPYEQYF
NA,many,TRBJ1-2,TRBV28,TGTGCCAGCAGTTTATCCCCCAGGGGAGATGGCTACACCTTC,CASSLSPRGDGYTF
NA,few,TRBJ1-1,TRBV20-1,TGCAGTGCTAATAGGGGTGGTGAAGCTTTCTTT,CSANRGGEAFF
NA,NA,TRBJ1-1,TRBV9,TGTGCCAGCAGCGTAAAGGGGACGAACACTGAAGCTTTCTTT,CASSVKGTNTEAFF
TRBD1,NA,TRBJ1-2,TRBV29-1,TGCAGCATTGAAGATCTCACCGGGACAGCAAACTATGGCTACACCTTC,CSIEDLTGTANYGYTF
NA,NA,TRBJ2-1,TRBV29-1,TGCAGCGTTGAAGGGGGGTTTGGGGGCTACAATGAGCAGTTCTTC,CSVEGGFGGYNEQFF
NA,NA,TRBJ1-2,TRBV20-1,TGCAGTGCTAGAGATATGACAGGCCGATTCGCTGATGGCTACACCTTC,CSARDMTGRFADGYTF
NA,NA,TRBJ2-7,TRBV7-2,TGTGCCAGCTCAGCTTACTTTCTCTACGAGCAGTACTTC,CASSAYFLYEQYF
TRBD1,few,TRBJ2-7,TRBV6-5,TGTGCCAGCAGTTTACTCAAGGGACAGGGTCGGAACGAGCAGTACTTC,CASSLLKGQGRNEQYF